This T cell receptor beta chain derives from a study of T cell clonotyping in hematopoietic cell transplantation. Background on the study: Cytoreduction preceded collection of pretransplant recipient samples. Study-wide findings and caveats: Pathologically expanded recipient clonotypes increased progressively from day 30 to day 180 as diversity fell. Graft donor and pretransplant recipient Inverse Simpson Index values predicted broader posttransplant TCR diversity.

Remarks on this clone: Its target is not known.

Time point meaning: recipient sample about 28 days before transplant, after cytoreduction. The table came from immunoSEQ multiplex PCR; TCRdb's copy has only in-frame clones and leaves some out. The sample has roughly 20,000 clones, about nine tenths seen once. Trimming took 0 bases from V and 7 from J, leaving 16 bases between them. Germline lookup yields CDR1 SGDLS and CDR2 YYNGEE. This CDR3 has 16 residues. The chain has TRBV9 and TRBJ2-2, with D possibly matching TRBD2 (5 bases). This specimen was peripheral blood mononuclear cells, taken before stem cell transplant. This TCR was sampled from a man aged 18-30 years with biphenotypic leukemia. Some clones in this sample may be carry-over from other donors' samples. DNA of the CDR3: TGTGCCAGCAGCGTAGTCGGCGGAGGTTGGAGCGGGGAGCTGTTTTTT. Translated, it gives CASSVVGGGWSGELFF.